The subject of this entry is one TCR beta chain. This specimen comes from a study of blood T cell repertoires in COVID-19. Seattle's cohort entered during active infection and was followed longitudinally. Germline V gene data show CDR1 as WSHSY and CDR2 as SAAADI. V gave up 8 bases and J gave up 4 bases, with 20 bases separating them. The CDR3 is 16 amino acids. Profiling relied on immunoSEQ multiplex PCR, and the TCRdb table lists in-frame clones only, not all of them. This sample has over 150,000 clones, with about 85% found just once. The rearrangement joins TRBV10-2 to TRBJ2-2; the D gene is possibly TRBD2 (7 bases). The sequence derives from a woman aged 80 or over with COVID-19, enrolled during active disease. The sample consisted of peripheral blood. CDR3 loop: CASGDYISGATGELFF. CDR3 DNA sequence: TGCGCCAGCGGGGACTATATTTCGGGGGCCACCGGGGAGCTGTTTTTT.